What follows describes a single T cell receptor (beta chain). No cognate antigen has been identified for it. No quality values exist for individual bases; no much larger clone is one base distant. The data are from a study of blood T cell repertoires in COVID-19 (dated by TCRdb to about 2020). Regarding the study in general: Collaborator samples came from the United States, Italy and Spain and covered acute and convalescent phases of COVID-19. The repertoires were released in a freely available public database meant as a resource for research on the immune response to SARS-CoV-2. Where available, HLA class I and class II types were taken from metadata supplied by the sample provider and were not determined by assay-based typing. Sample metadata almost always included a de-identified subject ID, COVID-19 status, age in years and sex. The prospective study material was composed of cDNA or gDNA derived from T cells, B-cell-depleted T cells, or PBMCs. Samples were obtained from the ongoing ImmuneRACE study (first 160 participants) and from some 1,300 subjects provided by 6 global collaborators. The dataset comprised deeply sampled blood TCRbeta repertoires from subjects exposed to, actively infected with, or recovered from COVID-19. Results the study describes overall, beyond this receptor: Clinical and demographic metadata were provided uncurated, with the amount varying by source and participant.

At one collaborating source in Seattle, patients were enrolled during active infection and were followed longitudinally through the course of disease. Whole blood was collected in K2EDTA tubes by collaborating institutions according to the institutions' own protocols. For TCRbeta analysis, collaborators shipped samples in one of three forms: frozen whole blood, isolated PBMCs, or DNA extracted from either of those sample types. TCRbeta CDR3 regions were amplified from genomic DNA using the immunoSEQ Assay, a bias-controlled multiplex PCR. The published analysis was carried out like this. Within the assay, amplification of reference gene primers was used to estimate how many nucleated cells each sample contained. To quantify the absolute abundance of each unique TCRbeta CDR3 rearrangement, sequence reads were collapsed and filtered. For each sample, productive Simpson clonality was calculated by taking the square root of Simpson's diversity index across productive rearrangements. In its TCRdb copy, this immuneACCESS table keeps in-frame sequences only and misses some clones. Where compared with another copy, unresolved V genes explain less than half of these, and the others have no known cause. V and J calls and clone size are those listed in that table; D and trimming were worked out from the DNA. The sample includes fewer than 450,000 clones, with more than 70% observed a single time. The top ten clones comprise 5.5% to 7.5% of the sample.

V is clipped by 5 bases and J by 8 bases, and the sequence between their germline boundaries is 12 bases long. Looking up the germline V gene (reference sequence) yields CDR1 GTSNPN and CDR2 SVGIG. The CDR3 numbers 12 residues from cysteine through phenylalanine. Only the CDR3 region is kept as DNA, spanning 36 bases read in frame from base 1. This receptor was identified in an older woman with COVID-19, enrolled during active disease. The sequenced material came from peripheral blood. Recombination connected TRBV30 to TRBJ1-4; TRBD1 is a weak D gene call, 5 bases matching. CDR3 reads: CAWGRDYEKLFF. The nucleotides are TGTGCCTGGGGGAGGGACTACGAAAAACTGTTTTTT.